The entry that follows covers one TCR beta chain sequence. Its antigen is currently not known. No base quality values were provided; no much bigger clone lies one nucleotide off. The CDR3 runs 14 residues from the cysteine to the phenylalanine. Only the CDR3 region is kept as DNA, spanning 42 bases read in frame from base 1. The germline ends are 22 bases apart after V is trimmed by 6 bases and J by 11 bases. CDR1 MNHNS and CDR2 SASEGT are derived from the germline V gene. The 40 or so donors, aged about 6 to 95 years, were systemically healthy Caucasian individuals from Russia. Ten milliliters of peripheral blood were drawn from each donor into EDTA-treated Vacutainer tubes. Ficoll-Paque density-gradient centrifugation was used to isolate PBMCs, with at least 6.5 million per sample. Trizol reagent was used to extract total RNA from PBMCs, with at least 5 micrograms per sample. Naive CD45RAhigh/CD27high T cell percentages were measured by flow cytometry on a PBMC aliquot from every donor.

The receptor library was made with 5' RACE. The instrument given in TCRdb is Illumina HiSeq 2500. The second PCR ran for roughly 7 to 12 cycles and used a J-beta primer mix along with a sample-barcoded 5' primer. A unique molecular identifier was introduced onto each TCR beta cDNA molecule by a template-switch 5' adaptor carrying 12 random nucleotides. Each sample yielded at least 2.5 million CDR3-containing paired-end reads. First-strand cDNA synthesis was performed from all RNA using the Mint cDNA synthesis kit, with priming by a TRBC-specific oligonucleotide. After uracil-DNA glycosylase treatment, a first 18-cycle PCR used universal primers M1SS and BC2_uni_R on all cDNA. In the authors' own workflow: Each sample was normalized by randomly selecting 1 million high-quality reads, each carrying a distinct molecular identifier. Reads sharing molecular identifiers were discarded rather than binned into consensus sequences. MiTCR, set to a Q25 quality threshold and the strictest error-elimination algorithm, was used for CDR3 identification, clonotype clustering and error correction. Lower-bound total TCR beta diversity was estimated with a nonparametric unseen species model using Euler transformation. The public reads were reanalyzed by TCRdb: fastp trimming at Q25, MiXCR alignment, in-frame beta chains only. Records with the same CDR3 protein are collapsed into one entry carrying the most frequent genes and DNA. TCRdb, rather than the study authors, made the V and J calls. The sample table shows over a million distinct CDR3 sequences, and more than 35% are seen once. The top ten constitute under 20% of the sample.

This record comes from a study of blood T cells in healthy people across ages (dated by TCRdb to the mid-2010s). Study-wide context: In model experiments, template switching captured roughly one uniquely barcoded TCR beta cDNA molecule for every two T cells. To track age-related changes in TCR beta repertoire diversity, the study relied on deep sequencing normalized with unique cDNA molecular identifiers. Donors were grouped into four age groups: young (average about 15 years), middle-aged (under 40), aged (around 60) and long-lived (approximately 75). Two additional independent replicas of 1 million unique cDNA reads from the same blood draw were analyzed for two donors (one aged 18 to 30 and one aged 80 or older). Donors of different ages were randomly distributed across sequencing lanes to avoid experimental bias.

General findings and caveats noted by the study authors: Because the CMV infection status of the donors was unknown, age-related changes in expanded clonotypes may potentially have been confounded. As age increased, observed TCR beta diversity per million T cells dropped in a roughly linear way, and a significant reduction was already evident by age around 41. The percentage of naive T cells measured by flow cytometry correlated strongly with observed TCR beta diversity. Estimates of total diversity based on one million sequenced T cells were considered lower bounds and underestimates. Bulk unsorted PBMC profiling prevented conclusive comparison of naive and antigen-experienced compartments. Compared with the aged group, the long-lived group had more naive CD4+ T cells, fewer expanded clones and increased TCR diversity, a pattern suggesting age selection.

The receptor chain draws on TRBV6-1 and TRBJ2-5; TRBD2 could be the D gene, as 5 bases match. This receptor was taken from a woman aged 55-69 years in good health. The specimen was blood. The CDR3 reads CASRDLRVRREQYF. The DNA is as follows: TGTGCCAGCAGGGACTTGCGGGTTCGGCGAGAGCAGTACTTC.